The 29 T cell receptor beta chains presented below share a single source sample, sequenced in a study of Tregs in tolerant kidney transplant recipients. Recipients received nonmyeloablative bone marrow transplants from related graft donors, with transient mixed chimerism. Only in-frame clones appear in the TCRdb table, and some are missing; sequencing was by immunoSEQ multiplex PCR. The sample consists of around 86,000 clones, roughly nine tenths of them appearing once. The source was CD4+ T cells from blood (PBMCs), collected 24 months after the transplant. The receptor set was obtained from a human patient who received a combined kidney and bone marrow transplant. The graft donor may be the source of some T cells.

The chain couples TRBV2 to TRBJ2-3; 10 nucleotides line up with TRBD1. The CDR3 runs 14 residues. The junction had 5 bases not matched to a gene; V was cut back by 6 bases and J by 5 bases. Germline V gives CDR1 SNHLY, CDR2 FYNNEI. CDR3 sequence (DNA): TGTGCCAGCAGACTCGGACAGGGGGTAGATACGCAGTATTTT. Encoded protein: CASRLGQGVDTQYF.

The gene calls are TRBV9 and TRBJ2-7; TRBD1 is a possible D gene (6 bases). Trimming took 1 base from V and 6 from J, leaving 14 bases between them. This CDR3 contains 14 residues. CDR1 SGDLS and CDR2 YYNGEE come from the germline V gene. The CDR3 DNA reads as TGTGCCAGCAGCGTAATGGGGGCGCATTCCGAGCAGTACTTC. It codes for CASSVMGAHSEQYF. The full variable domain, completed using reference TRBV9 and TRBJ2-7, is DSGVTQTPKHLITATGQRVTLRCSPRSGDLSVYWYQQSLDQGLQFLIQYYNGEERAKGNILERFSAQQFPDLHSELNLSSLELGDSALYFCASSVMGAHSEQYFGPGTRLTVT.

The V and J genes are TRBV6-1 and TRBJ2-5, with D perhaps TRBD2 (5 bases). V lost 4 bases and J lost 11, with 14 bases in between. The CDR3 runs 12 residues. Germline lookup yields CDR1 MNHNS and CDR2 SASEGT. In DNA form, the CDR3 reads TGTGCCAGCAGTGCAAGGGAAAGGGAGCAGTACTTC. Residues: CASSAREREQYF.

This clone came up once. The chain joins TRBV19 to TRBJ1-2, with D possibly matching TRBD1 (5 bases). The CDR3 has 12 residues. The V gene's germline CDR1 is LNHDA and CDR2 SQIVND (reference sequence). V was cut by 6 bases and J by 8 bases, with 13 bases left in between. The CDR3 sequence is CASSVQGEGYTF. The CDR3 DNA reads TGTGCCAGTAGCGTCCAGGGTGAGGGCTACACCTTC.

The CDR3 spells CASSYRDRAPEQYF. The CDR3 bases are TGCGCCAGCAGCTACCGGGACAGGGCCCCCGAGCAGTACTTC. V gene TRBV5-1 combines with J gene TRBJ2-7, with 9 positions matching TRBD1. The junction had 7 bases not matched to a gene; V was cut back by 3 bases and J by 6 bases. Germline V gives CDR1 SGHRS, CDR2 YFSETQ. The length of the CDR3 is 14 residues.

The rearrangement links TRBV7-2 to TRBJ1-3; the D gene is possibly TRBD1 (5 bases). Trimming took off 1 base at V and 3 bases at J, with 7 bases between the two ends. Germline V lookup: CDR1 SGHTA, CDR2 FQGNSA. This CDR3 has 14 residues. This CDR3 reads CASSLGGGGNTIYF. In DNA, the CDR3 is TGTGCCAGCAGCTTAGGGGGGGGTGGAAACACCATATATTTT.

The V and J genes are TRBV19 and TRBJ2-3, with TRBD2 matching 14 bases. Germline V gives CDR1 LNHDA, CDR2 SQIVND (reference sequence). This CDR3 spans 16 amino acids. Trimming took 5 bases from V and 2 from J; bases not matched to a gene: 3. The CDR3 coding sequence is TGTGCCAGTAGTGGGACTAGCGGGAGACTCACAGATACGCAGTATTTT. This gives the protein CASSGTSGRLTDTQYF.

V usage is TRBV7-9 and J usage is TRBJ1-2; D not resolved. In germline, CDR1 is SEHNR, CDR2 FQNEAQ (reference sequence). The CDR3 is made up of 15 amino acids. Trimming removed 1 base at V and 3 bases at J, with 12 bases between. The CDR3 spells CASSLGGSIDYGYTF. DNA for the CDR3: TGTGCCAGCAGCTTAGGAGGGTCCATCGACTATGGCTACACCTTC.

This chain connects TRBV10-3 to TRBJ1-2; D is ambiguous. CDR1 is ENHRY, CDR2 SYGVKD, per germline. This CDR3 contains 13 residues. Trimming pared 0 bases from V and 8 bases from J, leaving 10 bases between. The CDR3 sequence is CAISESPGEGYTF. CDR3 nucleotide sequence: TGTGCCATCAGTGAGTCTCCCGGGGAAGGCTACACCTTC.

The V and J genes are TRBV5-1 and TRBJ2-4, with D maybe TRBD1 (6 bases). The V end lost 0 bases, the J end lost 5 bases, and 6 bases lay between the germline ends. This CDR3 has 13 amino acids. Per germline, CDR1 SGHRS and CDR2 YFSETQ. CDR3 in amino acids: CASSLGTENIQYF. CDR3 nucleotide sequence: TGCGCCAGCAGCTTGGGGACAGAAAACATTCAGTACTTC.

V usage is TRBV9 and J usage is TRBJ1-2; the D is unclear. The length of the CDR3 is 14 residues. V dropped 4 bases and J dropped 7 bases, with 17 bases sitting between them. Germline-derived CDR1 and CDR2 are SGDLS and YYNGEE. The CDR3 is CASSPRPERGGYTF. In DNA form, the CDR3 reads TGTGCCAGCAGCCCTCGGCCCGAGAGAGGTGGCTACACCTTC.

The chain combines TRBV7-2 with TRBJ1-2; TRBD1 aligns across 9 bases. The length of the CDR3 is 14 residues. The junction had 2 bases not matched to a gene; V was cut back by 0 bases and J by 6 bases. Germline CDR1 reads SGHTA; CDR2 reads FQGNSA. This CDR3 is CASSLATGGDGYTF. Here the CDR3 DNA reads TGTGCCAGCAGCTTAGCAACAGGGGGCGATGGCTACACCTTC.

The chain combines TRBV18 with TRBJ1-4; possibly TRBD1 for D (5 bases). The CDR3 consists of 15 residues. Germline CDR1 and CDR2: KGHSH and LQKENI. With 4 bases removed from V and 0 bases from J, the gap between germline ends came to 9 bases. DNA for the CDR3: TGTGCCAGCTCACTCAGGGTTTCAACTAATGAAAAACTGTTTTTT. Encoded protein: CASSLRVSTNEKLFF.

This clone was observed once. Other DNA sequences in the same sample also yield this CDR3. V and J are TRBV7-2 and TRBJ1-6; D may be TRBD1 (6 bases). The CDR3 length is 15 residues. The V gene's germline CDR1 is SGHTA and CDR2 FQGNSA. V was shortened by 5 bases and J by 3 bases, with 11 bases between the two germline ends. The CDR3, as DNA: TGTGCCAGCAGCACCACAGGGAACTATAATTCACCCCTCCACTTT. Protein product: CASSTTGNYNSPLHF.

The rearrangement links TRBV5-4 to TRBJ2-6, with D uncertain. The germline gives CDR1 SGHNT, CDR2 YYREEE (reference sequence). The ends were cut back, 10 bases at V and 0 bases at J, with 11 bases in the middle. CDR3 length equals 14 residues. The CDR3 loop is CAFRELSGANVLTF. CDR3 DNA sequence: TGTGCCTTCCGTGAGCTCTCTGGGGCCAACGTCCTGACTTTC.

The chain has TRBV27 and TRBJ1-1, with a weak D call TRBD1 (5 bases). Trimming removed 3 bases from V and 5 bases from J, with 13 bases in between. CDR3 length: 14 residues. Looked up from germline, CDR1 is MNHEY and CDR2 is SMNVEV (reference sequence). CDR3 DNA: TGTGCCAGCAGTTTTCTCCAGACAGAGACTGAAGCTTTCTTT. Protein sequence: CASSFLQTETEAFF.

The chain recombines TRBV7-3 with TRBJ2-1, with 12 bases aligning to TRBD2. V lost 3 bases, J lost 8 bases, and 8 bases stayed unmatched. The CDR3 loop spans 16 amino acids. Germline V gene sequence: CDR1 SGHTA, CDR2 FQGTGA. The CDR3 DNA follows: TGTGCCAGCAGCTTCCTAGCGGGAGGGCCCTCGGATGAGCAGTTCTTC. It yields the protein CASSFLAGGPSDEQFF.

This chain links TRBV10-3 with TRBJ1-2, with 7 bases aligning to TRBD1. V shed 5 bases and J 2 bases; nucleotides not matched to a gene: 5. This CDR3 contains 14 residues. Germline V gene lookup returns CDR1 ENHRY and CDR2 SYGVKD. CDR3 region: CAISTPTGNYGYTF. The CDR3, as DNA: TGTGCCATCAGTACTCCGACAGGGAACTATGGCTACACCTTC.

This clone is a singleton in its sample. The CDR3 nucleotides are TGTGCCAGCAGGCTCAACAGGGGCACGAACACTGAAGCTTTCTTT. Residues: CASRLNRGTNTEAFF. The chain carries TRBV27 and TRBJ1-1; TRBD1 matches at 7 bases. Germline V gene lookup returns CDR1 MNHEY and CDR2 SMNVEV (reference sequence). The V and J ends lost 6 bases and 1 base, in that order; junction bases with no gene match: 8. CDR3 size: 15 residues.

The CDR3 protein is CASSPRASGGAAETQYF. DNA of the CDR3: TGTGCCAGCAGCCCTAGGGCTAGCGGGGGGGCAGCTGAGACCCAGTACTTC. This chain connects TRBV7-8 to TRBJ2-5, with TRBD2 matching over 12 bases. V gave up 5 bases and J gave up 5 bases; unmatched junction bases: 12. This CDR3 comprises 17 residues. The V gene's germline CDR1 is SGHVS and CDR2 FQNEAQ. Complete variable domain (other parts from reference TRBV7-8 and TRBJ2-5): GAGVSQSPRYKVAKRGQDVALRCDPISGHVSLFWYQQALGQGPEFLTYFQNEAQLDKSGLPSDRFFAERPEGSVSTLKIQRTQQEDSAVYLCASSPRASGGAAETQYFGPGTRLLVL.

V gene TRBV13 combines with J gene TRBJ1-2; 8 nucleotides line up with TRBD1. The CDR3 sequence is 13 residues long. The V gene end was trimmed by 5 bases and the J gene end by 7 bases; junction bases not matched to a gene: 6. Looked up from germline, CDR1 is PRHDT and CDR2 is FYEKMQ (reference sequence). The CDR3 sequence: CASSQTQGGGYTF. The CDR3 DNA sequence: TGTGCCAGCAGCCAGACACAGGGGGGTGGCTACACCTTC.

This sequence joins TRBV5-1 and TRBJ2-7, with D possibly TRBD1 on 5 matching bases. The CDR3 sequence is 13 residues long. Germline lookup yields CDR1 SGHRS and CDR2 YFSETQ. V was shortened by 6 bases and J by 1 base, with 11 bases between the two germline ends. This chain's CDR3 is CASTVQGSYEQYF. The CDR3 DNA is TGCGCCAGCACCGTTCAGGGATCCTACGAGCAGTACTTC.

This clone has only one observation. At the DNA level, this CDR3 is encoded by other sequences in the same sample as well. The rearrangement joins TRBV18 to TRBJ1-6; unclear D gene. The V and J ends lost 0 bases and 0 bases respectively, with 9 bases between them. The CDR3 length is 17 residues. Germline CDR1 KGHSH, CDR2 LQKENI. The CDR3 loop is CASSPPEGSSYNSPLHF. The CDR3 nucleotides read TGTGCCAGCTCACCACCGGAGGGCAGCTCCTATAATTCACCCCTCCACTTT. Drawing the rest from reference TRBV18 and TRBJ1-6, the complete variable domain is NAGVMQNPRHLVRRRGQEARLRCSPMKGHSHVYWYRQLPEEGLKFMVYLQKENIIDESGMPKERFSAEFPKEGPSILRIQQVVRGDSAAYFCASSPPEGSSYNSPLHFGNGTRLTVT.

Here the CDR3 reads CASTSVNSETQYF. CDR3 in DNA: TGTGCCAGCACCTCGGTGAACTCGGAGACCCAGTACTTC. V usage is TRBV5-6 and J usage is TRBJ2-5; no clear D. The V end was cut by 6 bases, the J end by 5 bases, with 14 bases between. Germline V lookup: CDR1 SGHDT, CDR2 YYEEEE. The CDR3 length is 13 residues.

The chain uses TRBV7-2 and TRBJ2-7, with a weak D call TRBD1 (6 bases). The CDR3 extends over 15 amino acids. The germline gives CDR1 SGHTA, CDR2 FQGNSA. V lost 2 bases and J 0 bases, leaving 11 bases between the germline ends. The CDR3 DNA reads as TGTGCCAGCAGCTTAACCACAGGGAGCTCCTACGAGCAGTACTTC. Amino acid sequence: CASSLTTGSSYEQYF.

The rearrangement links TRBV7-2 to TRBJ2-7; 12 nucleotides agree with TRBD2. The V gene end was trimmed by 6 bases and the J gene end by 7 bases; junction bases not matched to a gene: 10. In germline, CDR1 is SGHTA, CDR2 FQGNSA. The CDR3 covers 15 residues. Here the CDR3 reads CASSYASGGAREQYF. The CDR3 DNA reads as TGTGCCAGCAGTTATGCTAGCGGGGGGGCGCGTGAGCAGTACTTC.

This rearrangement joins TRBV19 to TRBJ2-2; 12 nucleotides line up with TRBD1. With 5 bases clipped from V and 2 bases from J, the junction kept 6 bases outside the gene matches. CDR3 length: 17 amino acids. In germline, CDR1 is LNHDA, CDR2 SQIVND (reference sequence). The CDR3 is CASSVGQGAFNTGELFF. CDR3 coding DNA: TGTGCCAGTAGTGTGGGACAGGGGGCCTTCAACACCGGGGAGCTGTTTTTT.

This chain uses TRBV30 with TRBJ2-6; 9 positions agree with TRBD1. This CDR3 is built from 15 residues. Trimming removed 1 base from V and 11 bases from J; junction bases left unmatched: 9. Germline values: CDR1 GTSNPN, CDR2 SVGIG (reference sequence). Here the CDR3 DNA reads TGTGCCTGGAGTGGGAGCCGGACAGGGGCGGACGTCCTGACTTTC. This translates into CAWSGSRTGADVLTF.

To note about this clone: The junction departs from germline at one end; a sequencing error may be responsible. The chain couples TRBV7-2 to TRBJ2-5; 10 positions match TRBD2. This CDR3 has 15 residues. In germline, CDR1 is SGHTA, CDR2 FQGNSA. CDR3 nucleotide sequence: TGTGCCAGCAGCTTTACTAGCGGGGATCAAGGGACCCAGTACTTC. Protein sequence: CASSFTSGDQGTQYF. The whole variable domain, remainder taken from reference TRBV7-2 and TRBJ2-5, is GAGVSQSPSNKVTEKGKDVELRCDPISGHTALYWYRQSLGQGLEFLIYFQGNSAPDKSGLPSDRFSAERTGGSVSTLTIQRTQQEDSAVYLCASSFTSGDQGTQYFGPGTRLLVL.